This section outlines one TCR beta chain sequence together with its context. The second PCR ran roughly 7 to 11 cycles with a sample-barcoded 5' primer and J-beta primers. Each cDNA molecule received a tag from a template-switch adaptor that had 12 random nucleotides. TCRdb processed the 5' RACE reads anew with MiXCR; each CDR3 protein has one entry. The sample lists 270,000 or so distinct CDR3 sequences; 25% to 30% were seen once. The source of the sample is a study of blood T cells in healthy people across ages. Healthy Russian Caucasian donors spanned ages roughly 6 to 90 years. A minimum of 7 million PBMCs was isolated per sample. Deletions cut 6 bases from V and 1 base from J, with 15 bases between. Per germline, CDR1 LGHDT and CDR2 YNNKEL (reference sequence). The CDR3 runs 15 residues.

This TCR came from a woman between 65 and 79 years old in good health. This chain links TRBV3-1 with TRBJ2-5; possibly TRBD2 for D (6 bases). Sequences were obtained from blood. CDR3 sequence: CASSPASGLQETQYF. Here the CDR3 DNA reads TGTGCCAGCAGTCCCGCCAGCGGGCTCCAAGAGACCCAGTACTTC.